The present TCR beta chain was sequenced within a study of blood T cell repertoires in COVID-19. Study-wide background: COVID-19 samples, acute and convalescent, were from the United States, Italy and Spain. From T cells, B-cell-depleted T cells, or PBMCs came the material, which was cDNA or gDNA.

The method was immunoSEQ multiplex PCR; TCRdb's version includes in-frame clones alone and lacks a portion of them. This sample has about 210,000 clones, with about four fifths found just once. This clone has only a few counts. CDR3 length: 18 amino acids. CDR1 SGHRS and CDR2 YFSETQ come from the germline V gene. Trimming cost V 0 bases and J 4 bases; bases outside gene matches: 10. This sequence was found in a woman aged 40 to 55 with active or convalescent COVID-19. The sample consisted of peripheral blood. This chain joins TRBV5-1 and TRBJ1-4; 9 nucleotides align to TRBD1. CDR3 residues: CASSLAKTPDRGNEKLFF. The CDR3 bases are TGCGCCAGCAGCTTGGCCAAAACCCCGGACAGGGGTAATGAAAAACTGTTTTTT.